A single sample is the source of the 15 T cell receptor beta chains below, sequenced in a study of control samples from healthy donors and cancer patients. TCRdb's copy holds only in-frame clones and misses some; the assay was immunoSEQ multiplex PCR. The repertoire has 120,000 to 150,000 clones, 89% of them found once; the top ten carry just under 5%. Sequenced material: blood. The receptors originated from a man aged 25 to 40 in good health.

The chain has TRBV12-3 or TRBV12-4 and TRBJ2-7; maybe TRBD2 (5 bases). V was shortened by 3 bases and J by 6 bases, with 6 bases between the two germline ends. The CDR3 spans 11 residues. The CDR3 DNA reads TGTGCCAGCAGTTTCGGGGTCGAGCAGTACTTC. It is translated as CASSFGVEQYF.

V and J are TRBV5-1 and TRBJ2-3; the D is unclear. Between the trimmed V and J ends, which lost 4 bases and 2 bases, there was a span of 11 bases. Germline V gene lookup returns CDR1 SGHRS and CDR2 YFSETQ. The CDR3 has 14 amino acids. The CDR3 spells CASSPGRNTDTQYF. Written as DNA, the CDR3 is TGCGCCAGCAGCCCCGGACGGAACACAGATACGCAGTATTTT.

V and J are TRBV19 and TRBJ1-3; 8 bases line up with TRBD1. V dropped 7 bases and J dropped 3; count of bases not matched to a gene: 5. CDR1 and CDR2 (germline): LNHDA, SQIVND (reference sequence). There are 14 residues in the CDR3. Here the CDR3 DNA reads TGTGCCAGTACCGACAGGGGAGGTGGAAACACCATATATTTT. It yields the protein CASTDRGGGNTIYF.

The chain joins TRBV13 to TRBJ2-1, with D tentatively TRBD2 (7 bases). The CDR3 is 17 amino acids. The germline V gene has CDR1 PRHDT and CDR2 FYEKMQ (reference sequence). Trimming shortened V by 4 bases and J by 7 bases, and 23 bases separated the two germline ends. CDR3 sequence reads: CASSSGPLGGASNEQFF. In DNA, the CDR3 is TGTGCCAGCAGCTCCGGCCCCCTGGGGGGGGCCAGTAATGAGCAGTTCTTC.

The chain is built from TRBV5-6 and TRBJ1-4; TRBD1 matches at 8 bases. The germline gives CDR1 SGHDT, CDR2 YYEEEE. V gave up 6 bases and J gave up 4 bases; unmatched junction bases: 5. The CDR3 runs to 14 residues. The CDR3 sequence is CASTRTGSNEKLFF. The DNA of the CDR3 is TGTGCCAGCACCCGGACAGGGAGTAATGAAAAACTGTTTTTT.

The CDR3 nucleotides are TGTGCCAGCAGCCCGGGAAGGGGCACTCCTTTTGAGCAGTACTTC. Its translation: CASSPGRGTPFEQYF. V usage is TRBV11-3 and J usage is TRBJ2-7; TRBD1 or TRBD2 may be the D gene (5 bases each). Trimming shortened V by 5 bases and J by 7 bases, and 21 bases separated the two germline ends. The germline V gene encodes CDR1 SGHNT and CDR2 YENEEA. The CDR3 is 15 amino acids.

The chain combines TRBV3-1 (or the pseudogene TRBV3-2) with TRBJ2-3; 12 bases match TRBD2. Trimming cost V 4 bases and J 2 bases; bases outside gene matches: 13. This CDR3 spans 19 amino acids. In germline, CDR1 is LGHDT, CDR2 YNNKEL (reference sequence). CDR3 in amino acids: CASSRTSGTNKPITDTQYF. The CDR3 DNA reads TGTGCCAGCAGCCGGACTAGCGGGACGAACAAACCCATCACAGATACGCAGTATTTT.

This chain connects TRBV25-1 to TRBJ2-7; TRBD1 might be the D (5 bases). Trimming removed 3 bases from V and 10 bases from J, with 7 bases in between. Per germline, CDR1 MGHDK and CDR2 SYGVNS. This CDR3 spans 10 amino acids. CDR3 in amino acids: CASSDQGQYF. The DNA of the CDR3 is TGTGCCAGCAGTGACCAGGGCCAGTACTTC.

The rearrangement uses TRBV18 and TRBJ1-2, with D hard to call. The V and J ends lost 1 base and 7 bases respectively, with 13 bases between them. The CDR3 runs 14 residues. Germline V gene data show CDR1 as KGHSH and CDR2 as LQKENI. CDR3 region: CASSPLTIRSGYTF. The CDR3 bases are TGTGCCAGCTCACCACTTACCATCCGTAGTGGCTACACCTTC.

J is TRBJ1-6 and V is TRBV2; maybe TRBD1 (5 bases). Deletions cut 6 bases from V and 4 bases from J, with 13 bases between. The CDR3 consists of 15 residues. The V gene's germline CDR1 is SNHLY and CDR2 FYNNEI. The CDR3 DNA is TGTGCCAGCAGAGAGGGACGGATTTATAATTCACCCCTCCACTTT. It encodes CASREGRIYNSPLHF.

V usage is TRBV28 and J usage is TRBJ2-7; D gene uncertain. The ends were cut back, 6 bases at V and 1 base at J, with 13 bases in the middle. CDR1 is MDHEN, CDR2 SYDVKM, per germline. This CDR3 spans 14 amino acids. The CDR3 DNA reads TGTGCCAGCAGACTGACCGGGCCATCCTACGAGCAGTACTTC. Its translation is CASRLTGPSYEQYF.

The gene calls are TRBV3-1 (or the pseudogene TRBV3-2) and TRBJ2-7; D unclear. The CDR3 is 15 residues long. Per the germline V gene, CDR1 is LGHDT and CDR2 is YNNKEL (reference sequence). V lost 0 bases to trimming and J lost 2 bases, with 11 bases between them. CDR3 sequence (DNA): TGTGCCAGCAGCCAAGAGGGCAGCCGGACCTACGAGCAGTACTTC. Translated, it gives CASSQEGSRTYEQYF.

CDR3 region: CASSLLQNYEQYF. The CDR3 DNA sequence: TGTGCCAGCAGCTTGTTACAGAACTACGAGCAGTACTTC. V and J are TRBV7-9 and TRBJ2-7; D remains ambiguous. Germline V lookup: CDR1 SEHNR, CDR2 FQNEAQ (reference sequence). V was cut by 3 bases and J by 3 bases, with 9 bases left in between. This CDR3 spans 13 amino acids.

The chain employs TRBV4-3 and TRBJ2-3, with a weak D call TRBD2 (7 bases). The CDR3 totals 15 residues. Trimming shortened V by 1 base and J by 4 bases, and 12 bases separated the two germline ends. CDR1 and CDR2 (germline): LGHNA, YSLEER. The CDR3: CASSQVGGRADTQYF. The CDR3 nucleotides are TGCGCCAGCAGCCAAGTAGGGGGGAGGGCAGATACGCAGTATTTT.

The gene calls are TRBV6-1 and TRBJ1-2; 7 bases agree with TRBD1. The V gene's germline CDR1 is MNHNS and CDR2 SASEGT. The CDR3 runs 16 residues. V was clipped by 4 bases and J by 0 bases; unmatched bases: 8. Here the CDR3 DNA reads TGTGCCAGCAGTGTTTTACAGGGGTTAGCTAACTATGGCTACACCTTC. Its protein product is CASSVLQGLANYGYTF.